This T cell receptor (beta chain) was sequenced in a study of pediatric ulcerative colitis. Rectal tissue came from one to two pinch biopsies taken at colonoscopy. This CDR3 is 15 amino acids long. Trimming took 7 bases from V and 5 from J, leaving 18 bases between them. CDR1 and CDR2 (germline): MDHEN, SYDVKM. TCRdb's table, derived via immunoSEQ multiplex PCR, lists solely in-frame clones and lacks some. The data hold tens of thousands of clones, with 75% observed a single time. The rearrangement joins TRBV28 to TRBJ1-5; D possibly corresponds to TRBD1 (6 bases). What was sequenced was gut tissue. This clonotype was obtained from a boy aged 10-17 years with severe ulcerative colitis. This CDR3 reads CASTPGGAVYQPQHF. CDR3 sequence (DNA): TGTGCCAGCACCCCGGGGGGGGCCGTCTATCAGCCCCAGCATTTT.